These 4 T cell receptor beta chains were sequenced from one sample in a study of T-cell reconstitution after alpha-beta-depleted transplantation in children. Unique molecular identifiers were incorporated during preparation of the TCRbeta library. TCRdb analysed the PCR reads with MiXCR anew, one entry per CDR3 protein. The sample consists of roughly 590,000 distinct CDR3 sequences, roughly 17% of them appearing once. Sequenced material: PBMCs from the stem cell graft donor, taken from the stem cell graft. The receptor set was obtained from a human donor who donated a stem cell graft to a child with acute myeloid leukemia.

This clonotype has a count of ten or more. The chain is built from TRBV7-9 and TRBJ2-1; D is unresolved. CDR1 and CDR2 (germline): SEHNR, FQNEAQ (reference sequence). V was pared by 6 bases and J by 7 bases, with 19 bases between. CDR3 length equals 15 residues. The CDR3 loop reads CASSPPVELRNEQFF. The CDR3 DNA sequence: TGTGCCAGCAGTCCGCCAGTCGAGCTCCGGAATGAGCAGTTCTTC.

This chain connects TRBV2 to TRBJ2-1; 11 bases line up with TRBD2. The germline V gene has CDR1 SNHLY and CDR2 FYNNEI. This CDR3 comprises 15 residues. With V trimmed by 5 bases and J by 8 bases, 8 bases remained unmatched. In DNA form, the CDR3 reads TGTGCCAGCAGTATGACTAGCGGGGTAAGCTATGAGCAGTTCTTC. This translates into CASSMTSGVSYEQFF.

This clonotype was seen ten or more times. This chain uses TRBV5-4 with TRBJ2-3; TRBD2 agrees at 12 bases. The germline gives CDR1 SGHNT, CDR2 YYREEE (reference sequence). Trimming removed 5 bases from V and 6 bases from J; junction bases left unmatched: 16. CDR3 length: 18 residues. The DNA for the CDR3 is TGTGCCAGCAGATCTCGGACTAGCGGGGTAACCGGGGGCGATACGCAGTATTTT. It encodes CASRSRTSGVTGGDTQYF.

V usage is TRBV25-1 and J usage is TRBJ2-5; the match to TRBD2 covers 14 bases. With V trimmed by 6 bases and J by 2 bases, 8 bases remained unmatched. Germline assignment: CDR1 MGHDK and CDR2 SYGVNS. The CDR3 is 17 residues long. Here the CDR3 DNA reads TGTGCCAGCAGACCACCAGGACTAGCGGGGGGTCAAGAGACCCAGTACTTC. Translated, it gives CASRPPGLAGGQETQYF. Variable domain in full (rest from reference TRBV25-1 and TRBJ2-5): EADIYQTPRYLVIGTGKKITLECSQTMGHDKMYWYQQDPGMELHLIHYSYGVNSTEKGDLSSESTVSRIRTEHFPLTLESARPSHTSQYLCASRPPGLAGGQETQYFGPGTRLLVL.